These 26 T cell receptor beta chains were sequenced from one sample in a study of CD8+ T cells in alopecia areata. TCR sequencing used cDNA made by reverse transcription of extracted RNA. Generated by immunoSEQ multiplex PCR, the TCRdb table keeps only in-frame clones and is missing some. This sample has more than 200,000 clones; over 40% occur once, and the top ten carry 2.6%. Treatment noted: oral pan-JAK inhibitor, 5-10 mg twice daily. Source: CD4+ T cells sorted from blood, taken between weeks 36 and 40, from a patient treated with tofacitinib. These receptor sequences come from a human donor with alopecia areata.

This rearrangement joins TRBV7-2 to TRBJ1-5; no definite D call. The CDR3 contains 15 residues. Trimming shortened V by 1 base and J by 0 bases, and 7 bases separated the two germline ends. Per germline, CDR1 SGHTA and CDR2 FQGNSA. The CDR3 DNA reads TGTGCCAGCAGCTTAGGACGGGTTAGCAATCAGCCCCAGCATTTT. Translated, it gives CASSLGRVSNQPQHF.

The J gene is TRBJ2-3, the V gene TRBV18; 7 nucleotides line up with TRBD1. CDR1 KGHSH and CDR2 LQKENI come from the germline V gene. Trimming cost V 0 bases and J 3 bases; bases outside gene matches: 3. This CDR3 is built from 15 residues. The CDR3 DNA reads as TGTGCCAGCTCACCACCGGCCAGGGGGACAGATACGCAGTATTTT. Protein product: CASSPPARGTDTQYF. Together with reference TRBV18 and TRBJ2-3, the CDR3 gives the full variable domain: NAGVMQNPRHLVRRRGQEARLRCSPMKGHSHVYWYRQLPEEGLKFMVYLQKENIIDESGMPKERFSAEFPKEGPSILRIQQVVRGDSAAYFCASSPPARGTDTQYFGPGTRLTVL.

This clone was observed a few times. This rearrangement joins TRBV30 to TRBJ2-1; D could derive from TRBD1 or TRBD2 (5 bases each). The germline gives CDR1 GTSNPN, CDR2 SVGIG (reference sequence). The CDR3 extends over 14 amino acids. Trimming cost V 4 bases and J 5 bases, with 15 bases left between them. CDR3 nucleotide sequence: TGTGCCTGGACGAAGGGACGACTCGACAATGAGCAGTTCTTC. As protein: CAWTKGRLDNEQFF.

There are a few counts of this clone. The J gene is TRBJ1-2, the V gene TRBV2; D unclear. The germline V and J ends were trimmed by 1 base and 0 bases, with 3 bases remaining between them. Germline CDR1 reads SNHLY; CDR2 reads FYNNEI. The CDR3 runs 13 residues. The CDR3 nucleotides are TGTGCCAGCAGTGAAGATGCTAACTATGGCTACACCTTC. Translated, it gives CASSEDANYGYTF.

The V call is TRBV30, the J call TRBJ2-5, with 9 bases aligning to TRBD2. Losses at the gene ends were 5 bases for V and 4 bases for J; bases not matched to a gene: 11. In germline, CDR1 is GTSNPN, CDR2 SVGIG (reference sequence). The length of the CDR3 is 15 residues. CDR3 region: CAWSRLAGGRETQYF. In DNA, the CDR3 is TGTGCCTGGTCCCGACTGGCGGGAGGGCGAGAGACCCAGTACTTC. Complete variable domain (other parts from reference TRBV30 and TRBJ2-5): SQTIHQWPATLVQPVGSPLSLECTVEGTSNPNLYWYRQAAGRGLQLLFYSVGIGQISSEVPQNLSASRPQDRQFILSSKKLLLSDSGFYLCAWSRLAGGRETQYFGPGTRLLVL.

In this sample, this clone turned up a few times. The rearrangement links TRBV29-1 to TRBJ2-3; D unclear. V lost 7 bases and J lost 6, with 8 bases in between. This CDR3 region has 10 residues. The germline V gene encodes CDR1 SQVTM and CDR2 ANQGSEA. CDR3 amino acids: CSAGRDTQYF. For the CDR3, the DNA is TGCAGCGCCGGTCGGGATACGCAGTATTTT.

This clone has more than one count but fewer than ten. V usage is TRBV30 and J usage is TRBJ2-1; perhaps TRBD2 as D (6 bases). Per germline, CDR1 GTSNPN and CDR2 SVGIG (reference sequence). The germline V and J ends were trimmed by 5 bases and 5 bases, with 13 bases remaining between them. This CDR3 contains 13 residues. The CDR3 loop is CAWERRANNEQFF. The CDR3 DNA sequence: TGTGCCTGGGAGCGGAGGGCCAACAATGAGCAGTTCTTC.

The rearrangement uses TRBV25-1 and TRBJ1-1; the D gene is possibly TRBD1 (5 bases). Looked up from germline, CDR1 is MGHDK and CDR2 is SYGVNS. Trimming pared 3 bases from V and 8 bases from J, leaving 13 bases between. The CDR3 spans 13 residues. The CDR3 DNA is TGTGCCAGCAGTGATCAAACGGGGACCGAAGCTTTCTTT. It yields the protein CASSDQTGTEAFF.

This clone was found a few times. Different DNA sequences within this sample yield the same CDR3. The V and J genes are TRBV7-2 and TRBJ2-3; D remains unclear. CDR1 and CDR2 (germline): SGHTA, FQGNSA. Trimming cost V 1 base and J 2 bases, with 7 bases left between them. This CDR3 has 14 amino acids. CDR3 nucleotide sequence: TGTGCCAGCAGCTTAGGAGCAGACACAGATACGCAGTATTTT. This codes for CASSLGADTDTQYF.

This sequence joins TRBV11-3 and TRBJ2-5; the match to TRBD2 covers 15 bases. Unmatched junction bases numbered 3, after V lost 5 bases and J lost 2 bases. This CDR3 contains 16 residues. CDR1 SGHNT and CDR2 YENEEA come from the germline V gene. The CDR3 bases are TGTGCCAGCAGCCCGGGACTAGCGGGAGGTCAAGAGACCCAGTACTTC. Translated, it gives CASSPGLAGGQETQYF.

The chain uses TRBV2 and TRBJ2-5; D might be TRBD2 (6 bases). The CDR3 sequence is 12 residues long. The V gene's germline CDR1 is SNHLY and CDR2 FYNNEI. Trimming took off 8 bases at V and 1 base at J, with 8 bases between the two ends. CDR3: CASWGLQETQYF. The CDR3 DNA reads as TGTGCCAGCTGGGGACTCCAAGAGACCCAGTACTTC.

The chain joins TRBV7-9 to TRBJ1-2, with 7 nucleotides matching TRBD1. Trimming at V came to 7 bases and at J to 6 bases, leaving 14 bases not matched to a gene. Germline-derived CDR1 and CDR2 are SEHNR and FQNEAQ (reference sequence). CDR3 length equals 15 residues. The DNA of the CDR3 is TGTGCCAGCACCTTCGACAGGGTGCCCCGCAATGGCTACACCTTC. This gives the protein CASTFDRVPRNGYTF.

This clone was found a few times. This chain uses TRBV30 with TRBJ2-5; 9 bases fit TRBD2. V was clipped by 0 bases and J by 4 bases; unmatched bases: 9. From germline, CDR1 is GTSNPN and CDR2 SVGIG (reference sequence). The length of the CDR3 is 16 residues. The CDR3 loop is CAWSVASGARGETQYF. CDR3 DNA sequence: TGTGCCTGGAGTGTAGCTAGCGGGGCCCGGGGAGAGACCCAGTACTTC. Looking up the rest from reference TRBV30 and TRBJ2-5 gives the full variable domain: SQTIHQWPATLVQPVGSPLSLECTVEGTSNPNLYWYRQAAGRGLQLLFYSVGIGQISSEVPQNLSASRPQDRQFILSSKKLLLSDSGFYLCAWSVASGARGETQYFGPGTRLLVL.

This clone was seen more than once but under ten times. CDR3: CASSYRGGQPQHF. In DNA form, the CDR3 reads TGTGCCAGCAGCTACAGGGGAGGACAGCCCCAGCATTTT. The chain has TRBV7-6 and TRBJ1-5; 7 nucleotides agree with TRBD1. The CDR3 length is 13 residues. The trim removed 4 bases at V and 7 bases at J, leaving 4 bases unmatched. From germline, CDR1 is SGHVS and CDR2 FNYEAQ.

This chain joins TRBV11-2 and TRBJ2-3; 7 bases are a match to TRBD2. CDR3 length: 14 residues. Germline CDR1 SGHAT, CDR2 FQNNGV. The V and J ends lost 5 bases and 4 bases, in that order; junction bases with no gene match: 6. CDR3 amino acids: CASSLGTTADTQYF. In DNA form, the CDR3 reads TGTGCCAGCAGCCTGGGGACTACTGCAGATACGCAGTATTTT.

The chain recombines TRBV4-2 with TRBJ2-2; 8 bases agree with TRBD2. Trimming removed 5 bases from V and 0 bases from J; junction bases left unmatched: 11. The germline gives CDR1 LGHNA, CDR2 YNFKEQ. The CDR3 contains 18 residues. The CDR3 loop reads CASSGERIAGPNTGELFF. The CDR3 DNA reads as TGTGCCAGCAGCGGAGAACGAATAGCGGGACCGAACACCGGGGAGCTGTTTTTT.

The V call is TRBV9, the J call TRBJ2-3, with a tentative D call TRBD2 (6 bases). The V gene's germline CDR1 is SGDLS and CDR2 YYNGEE. Trimming took off 3 bases at V and 5 bases at J, with 19 bases between the two ends. This CDR3 comprises 16 residues. The CDR3, as DNA: TGTGCCAGCAGCGCCTCCGGGACTCCCGGTGGAGATACGCAGTATTTT. Amino acids: CASSASGTPGGDTQYF. Full variable domain (outside the CDR3, taken from reference TRBV9 and TRBJ2-3): DSGVTQTPKHLITATGQRVTLRCSPRSGDLSVYWYQQSLDQGLQFLIQYYNGEERAKGNILERFSAQQFPDLHSELNLSSLELGDSALYFCASSASGTPGGDTQYFGPGTRLTVL.

As concerns this clone: This CDR3 is also generated by other DNA sequences in the sample. The chain has TRBV6-5 and TRBJ1-4; D unresolved. Germline CDR1 reads MNHEY; CDR2 reads SVGAGI. This CDR3 is built from 14 residues. Trimming took 6 bases from V and 4 from J, leaving 12 bases between them. The CDR3 sequence is CASSPPGLNEKLFF. The DNA for the CDR3 is TGTGCCAGCAGCCCCCCCGGCCTTAATGAAAAACTGTTTTTT.

The V gene is TRBV7-6, the J gene TRBJ2-3, with D perhaps matching TRBD2 (6 bases). V gave up 5 bases and J gave up 3 bases, with 15 bases separating them. Germline CDR1 reads SGHVS; CDR2 reads FNYEAQ. This CDR3 contains 15 residues. The CDR3 DNA follows: TGTGCCAGCAGCCCCGACCACGGGACTACAGATACGCAGTATTTT. Residues: CASSPDHGTTDTQYF.

The V call is TRBV7-2, the J call TRBJ2-7; possibly TRBD2 for D (6 bases). This CDR3 has 14 amino acids. Germline CDR1 is SGHTA and CDR2 is FQGNSA. Trimming removed 5 bases from V and 4 bases from J, with 15 bases in between. The CDR3: CASSPELATYEQYF. In DNA, the CDR3 is TGTGCCAGCAGCCCCGAGCTAGCGACGTACGAGCAGTACTTC. The variable domain in full, with the rest retrieved from reference TRBV7-2 and TRBJ2-7, is GAGVSQSPSNKVTEKGKDVELRCDPISGHTALYWYRQSLGQGLEFLIYFQGNSAPDKSGLPSDRFSAERTGGSVSTLTIQRTQQEDSAVYLCASSPELATYEQYFGPGTRLTVT.

The V gene is TRBV28, the J gene TRBJ1-1; D gene ambiguous. Trimming removed 6 bases at V and 7 bases at J, with 15 bases between. Per the germline V gene, CDR1 is MDHEN and CDR2 is SYDVKM. This CDR3 comprises 13 residues. The CDR3 DNA follows: TGTGCCAGCAGACCTCGGGAAATCAGTGAAGCTTTCTTT. Protein: CASRPREISEAFF.

This clone was observed once. J is TRBJ1-2 and V is TRBV9, with TRBD1 as a possible D gene (6 bases). Germline V gene data show CDR1 as SGDLS and CDR2 as YYNGEE. The CDR3 has 14 amino acids. The V end lost 5 bases, the J end lost 4 bases, and 15 bases lay between the germline ends. The chain's CDR3 is CASSIIMGAYGYTF. CDR3 nucleotides: TGTGCCAGCAGTATAATCATGGGGGCCTATGGCTACACCTTC.

This sequence joins TRBV9 and TRBJ2-3; 8 nucleotides agree with TRBD1. Looked up from germline, CDR1 is SGDLS and CDR2 is YYNGEE. The ends lost 2 bases at V and 9 bases at J; junction bases unmatched: 11. The CDR3 runs 15 residues. CDR3 sequence reads: CASSVADRAPLTQYF. The CDR3 nucleotides read TGTGCCAGCAGCGTTGCGGACAGGGCGCCCTTAACGCAGTATTTT.

This chain joins TRBV7-2 and TRBJ2-5; D unresolved. Germline lookup yields CDR1 SGHTA and CDR2 FQGNSA. The CDR3 is 11 amino acids. V lost 8 bases to trimming and J lost 12 bases, with 16 bases between them. DNA of the CDR3: TGTGCCAGCCTAGTGATGACTCTGGAGTACTTC. This codes for CASLVMTLEYF.

The CDR3 sequence: CASPASGESRTQYF. The CDR3 DNA sequence: TGTGCCAGTCCTGCCTCGGGGGAATCGAGGACGCAGTATTTT. The chain recombines TRBV19 with TRBJ2-3; D is perhaps TRBD2 (6 bases). V lost 8 bases, J lost 9 bases, and 21 bases lay in between. Per germline, CDR1 LNHDA and CDR2 SQIVND (reference sequence). The CDR3 length is 14 residues. Drawing the rest from reference TRBV19 and TRBJ2-3, the complete variable domain is DGGITQSPKYLFRKEGQNVTLSCEQNLNHDAMYWYRQDPGQGLRLIYYSQIVNDFQKGDIAEGYSVSREKKESFPLTVTSAQKNPTAFYLCASPASGESRTQYFGPGTRLTVL.

The J gene is TRBJ2-1, the V gene TRBV11-1; 7 bases line up with TRBD2. Unmatched junction bases numbered 14, after V lost 3 bases and J lost 6 bases. This CDR3 is built from 17 residues. The germline CDR1 and CDR2 sequences are SGHAT and FQDESV (reference sequence). The CDR3: CASSFWLMGGRRNEQFF. The CDR3 DNA is TGTGCCAGCAGCTTTTGGTTGATGGGCGGGAGACGCAATGAGCAGTTCTTC. Supplemented by reference TRBV11-1 and TRBJ2-1, the full variable domain reads EAEVAQSPRYKITEKSQAVAFWCDPISGHATLYWYRQILGQGPELLVQFQDESVVDDSQLPKDRFSAERLKGVDSTLKIQPAELGDSAMYLCASSFWLMGGRRNEQFFGPGTRLTVL.